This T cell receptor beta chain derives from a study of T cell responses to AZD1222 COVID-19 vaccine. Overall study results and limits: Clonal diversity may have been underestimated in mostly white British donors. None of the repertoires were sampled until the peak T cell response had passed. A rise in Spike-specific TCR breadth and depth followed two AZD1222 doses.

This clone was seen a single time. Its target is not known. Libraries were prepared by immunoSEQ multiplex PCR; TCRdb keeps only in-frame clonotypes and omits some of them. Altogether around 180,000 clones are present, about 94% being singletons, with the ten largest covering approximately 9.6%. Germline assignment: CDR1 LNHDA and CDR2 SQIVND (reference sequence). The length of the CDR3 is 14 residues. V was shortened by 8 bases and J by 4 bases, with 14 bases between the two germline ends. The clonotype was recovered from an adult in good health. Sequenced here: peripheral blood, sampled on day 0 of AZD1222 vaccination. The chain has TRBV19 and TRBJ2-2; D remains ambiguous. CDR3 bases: TGTGCCAGTTCTTGGGGATCGGGCACCGGGGAGCTGTTTTTT. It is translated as CASSWGSGTGELFF.